One sample yielded the 29 T cell receptor beta chains listed below, sequenced in a study of CD8+CD57+ T cells in acquired aplastic anemia (dated by TCRdb to 2016 to 2019). The data were produced on an Illumina HiSeq 2000. Genomic DNA was used as template for profiling of TCR beta VDJ combinations and CDR3 sequences. Using fastp at Q25 and MiXCR, TCRdb reprocessed the public reads and kept productive beta chains. CDR3 protein duplicates are merged, each entry listing the most common genes and DNA. Here the sample has 250,000 to 300,000 distinct CDR3 sequences; roughly half occur a single time. Together, the top ten hold 7% to 9% of the sample. The sample comprised sorted CD4+, CD8+, or CD8+CD57+ T cells (not recorded which) from PBMCs. Receptors were obtained from a human donor with severe aplastic anemia or a healthy control (not recorded which).

Written as DNA, the CDR3 is TGCGCCAGCAGCGAAGGGACAGGGGGCAACGAGCAGTACTTC. It specifies CASSEGTGGNEQYF. This sequence joins TRBV5-1 and TRBJ2-7; 12 bases are shared with TRBD1. There are 14 residues in the CDR3. With 4 bases clipped from V and 5 bases from J, the junction kept 4 bases outside the gene matches. Germline assignment: CDR1 SGHRS and CDR2 YFSETQ.

This clonotype was observed many times. The chain links TRBV7-6 to TRBJ1-2, with 10 positions matching TRBD1. This CDR3 is built from 14 residues. The ends lost 0 bases at V and 14 bases at J; junction bases unmatched: 9. Germline-derived CDR1 and CDR2 are SGHVS and FNYEAQ. CDR3 bases: TGTGCCAGCAGCTTAGCAGAGGGACAGGGGATTTCTACCTTC. It yields the protein CASSLAEGQGISTF.

The chain links TRBV7-9 to TRBJ1-3; 9 bases are a match to TRBD1. The germline V gene has CDR1 SEHNR and CDR2 FQNEAQ (reference sequence). The CDR3 has 17 residues. V trimming: 2 bases; J trimming: 2 bases; junction bases outside the gene matches: 7. The CDR3 bases are TGTGCCAGCAGCTTAAATCTGGGACAGGGACCTGGAAACACCATATATTTT. Translation: CASSLNLGQGPGNTIYF.

This clonotype was seen only a few times. The genes are TRBV7-2 and TRBJ2-7; D is uncertain. The CDR3 has 13 residues. Germline CDR1 and CDR2: SGHTA and FQGNSA. Trimming pared 1 base from V and 7 bases from J, leaving 11 bases between. The DNA for the CDR3 is TGTGCCAGCAGCTTAGGCGAGGATTGGGAGCAGTACTTC. As protein: CASSLGEDWEQYF.

V and J are TRBV7-9 and TRBJ2-7; 10 bases line up with TRBD1. V lost 5 bases to trimming and J lost 7 bases; unmatched junction nucleotides: 11. The CDR3 extends over 15 amino acids. Germline CDR1 and CDR2: SEHNR and FQNEAQ (reference sequence). The CDR3, as DNA: TGTGCCAGCAGCGCCTCCGACAGGGGGCAGGGGGAGCAGTACTTC. It is translated as CASSASDRGQGEQYF.

Regarding this clonotype: The germline gene is not matched at one end of the junction; a read error may be the cause. V gene TRBV14 combines with J gene TRBJ1-2; 9 positions match TRBD1. The CDR3 is 14 amino acids. Germline lookup yields CDR1 SGHDN and CDR2 FVKESK. The CDR3 sequence is CASSQGDRVGGYTF. CDR3 in DNA: TGCGCCAGCAGCCAAGGGGACAGGGTTGGTGGCTACACCTTC.

CDR3 sequence (DNA): TGTGCCAGCAGCTTGACAGGTTTATCTTCACCCCTCCACTTT. Translated, it gives CASSLTGLSSPLHF. J is TRBJ1-6 and V is TRBV7-9, with D tentatively TRBD1 (6 bases). Trimming cost V 3 bases and J 9 bases, with 12 bases left between them. In germline, CDR1 is SEHNR, CDR2 FQNEAQ (reference sequence). The CDR3 runs to 14 residues. Looking up the rest from reference TRBV7-9 and TRBJ1-6 gives the full variable domain: DTGVSQNPRHKITKRGQNVTFRCDPISEHNRLYWYRQTLGQGPEFLTYFQNEAQLEKSRLLSDRFSAERPKGSFSTLEIQRTEQGDSAMYLCASSLTGLSSPLHFGNGTRLTVT.

This clonotype was recorded only once. V usage is TRBV9 and J usage is TRBJ1-2, with D perhaps matching TRBD1 (6 bases). Germline lookup yields CDR1 SGDLS and CDR2 YYNGEE. The CDR3 sequence is 15 residues long. V lost 0 bases, J lost 12 bases, and 21 bases lay in between. This chain's CDR3 is CASSVEGGGRAGNTF. The CDR3 coding sequence is TGTGCCAGCAGCGTAGAAGGTGGGGGCAGAGCTGGAAACACCTTC.

This chain connects TRBV19 to TRBJ2-6; no reliable D call. With 4 bases removed from V and 0 bases from J, the gap between germline ends came to 4 bases. The V gene's germline CDR1 is LNHDA and CDR2 SQIVND (reference sequence). The CDR3 totals 14 residues. The CDR3 DNA reads TGTGCCAGTAGTAGGGGCTCTGGGGCCAACGTCCTGACTTTC. This codes for CASSRGSGANVLTF.

V usage is TRBV30 and J usage is TRBJ2-7, with no clear D. The CDR3 contains 12 residues. CDR1 is GTSNPN, CDR2 SVGIG, per germline (reference sequence). V was trimmed by 3 bases and J by 0 bases, leaving 6 bases between them. The CDR3 region has the DNA TGTGCCTGGAGACGGGTCTCCTACGAGCAGTACTTC. Residues: CAWRRVSYEQYF.

This sequence joins TRBV9 and TRBJ1-6; D unclear. The length of the CDR3 is 15 residues. The germline CDR1 and CDR2 sequences are SGDLS and YYNGEE. V gave up 0 bases and J gave up 3 bases, with 7 bases separating them. The CDR3 nucleotides read TGTGCCAGCAGCGTAGGGGCAGACTATAATTCACCCCTCCACTTT. It codes for CASSVGADYNSPLHF. The entire variable domain, with the rest obtained from reference TRBV9 and TRBJ1-6, is as follows: DSGVTQTPKHLITATGQRVTLRCSPRSGDLSVYWYQQSLDQGLQFLIQYYNGEERAKGNILERFSAQQFPDLHSELNLSSLELGDSALYFCASSVGADYNSPLHFGNGTRLTVT.

This clonotype has more than one count but fewer than ten. The chain carries TRBV7-2 and TRBJ2-5; 9 nucleotides match TRBD2. Trimming took 3 bases from V and 4 from J; bases not matched to a gene: 9. The CDR3 has 16 amino acids. Germline V CDR1 and CDR2: SGHTA, FQGNSA. The CDR3 protein is CASSFPIAGEGETQYF. For the CDR3, the DNA is TGTGCCAGCAGCTTTCCTATAGCGGGGGAAGGAGAGACCCAGTACTTC.

The chain couples TRBV2 to TRBJ2-7, with D possibly matching TRBD1 (6 bases). Germline assignment: CDR1 SNHLY and CDR2 FYNNEI. V lost 5 bases, J lost 0 bases, and 11 bases lay in between. This CDR3 has 14 residues. This chain's CDR3 is CASSRTDNSYEQYF. The CDR3 DNA reads as TGTGCCAGCAGTCGGACAGACAACTCCTACGAGCAGTACTTC.

On this clonotype: One junction end disagrees with the germline gene, perhaps due to a read error. This chain connects TRBV10-3 to TRBJ2-2, with TRBD2 matching over 9 bases. CDR3 length equals 16 residues. Germline V gene data show CDR1 as ENHRY and CDR2 as SYGVKD. In DNA, the CDR3 is TGTGCCAGCAGTCCCCTAGCGGGGTCGAGTACCGGGGAGCTGTTTTTT. It translates to CASSPLAGSSTGELFF.

The CDR3 spells CSARLAGEWETQYF. In DNA, the CDR3 is TGCAGTGCTAGGCTAGCGGGTGAATGGGAGACCCAGTACTTC. The chain has TRBV20-1 and TRBJ2-5; 8 bases match TRBD2. Trimming at V came to 3 bases and at J to 5 bases, leaving 8 bases not matched to a gene. CDR3 length equals 14 residues. CDR1 and CDR2 from the germline V gene are DFQATT and SNEGSKA (reference sequence).

The V gene is TRBV5-1, the J gene TRBJ2-7; possibly TRBD1 or TRBD2 for D (5 bases each). The CDR3 consists of 15 residues. With 2 bases removed from V and 2 bases from J, the gap between germline ends came to 14 bases. CDR1 is SGHRS and CDR2 is YFSETQ in the germline V gene. Here the CDR3 DNA reads TGCGCCAGCAGCTTAAACCGGGACCCCACCTACGAGCAGTACTTC. Translation gives CASSLNRDPTYEQYF.

The chain links TRBV2 to TRBJ2-1, with TRBD2 identical over 9 bases. Germline CDR1 SNHLY, CDR2 FYNNEI. The CDR3 runs to 16 residues. The trim removed 6 bases at V and 5 bases at J, leaving 11 bases unmatched. The CDR3 DNA sequence: TGTGCCAGCAGACAGCGGGGGGTCGCGAGGGACAATGAGCAGTTCTTC. This gives the protein CASRQRGVARDNEQFF.

This clonotype was seen just once. The chain links TRBV15 to TRBJ2-7; 13 bases are shared with TRBD2. The V segment lost 6 bases and the J segment 5 bases; nucleotides outside the gene matches: 7. CDR3 length: 15 residues. From germline, CDR1 is LNHNV and CDR2 YYDKDF (reference sequence). In DNA, the CDR3 is TGTGCCACCAGTCTACTAGCGGGGGGGCCACACGAGCAGTACTTC. Protein product: CATSLLAGGPHEQYF.

This clonotype came up a few times. The gene calls are TRBV7-3 and TRBJ2-7, with D possibly TRBD2 on 6 matching bases. The CDR3 extends over 13 amino acids. Germline CDR1 reads SGHTA; CDR2 reads FQGTGA. V shed 1 base and J shed 6 bases, with 10 bases lying between them. As DNA, the CDR3 is TGTGCCAGCAGCTTAAGGAGGGACGGCGAGCAGTACTTC. Its protein is CASSLRRDGEQYF.

The chain combines TRBV10-1 with TRBJ2-7, with 12 bases matching TRBD1. This CDR3 is built from 16 residues. Germline loops: CDR1 WNHNN, CDR2 SYGVQD (reference sequence). The CDR3 sequence: CAPEGQGATHTYEQYF. Written as DNA, the CDR3 is TGCGCTCCCGAGGGACAGGGGGCAACACATACCTACGAGCAGTACTTC.

V gene TRBV25-1 combines with J gene TRBJ1-1, with D maybe TRBD1 (5 bases). The CDR3 contains 12 residues. CDR1 MGHDK and CDR2 SYGVNS come from the germline V gene. V was shortened by 4 bases and J by 8 bases, with 11 bases between the two germline ends. DNA of the CDR3: TGTGCCAGCAGTGTCGGGGCGGCCGAAGCTTTCTTT. Amino acid sequence: CASSVGAAEAFF.

At least ten counts were recorded for this clonotype. V and J are TRBV30 and TRBJ2-2, with D possibly matching TRBD2 (7 bases). The CDR3 is 11 amino acids. Per the germline V gene, CDR1 is GTSNPN and CDR2 is SVGIG (reference sequence). The V end was cut by 8 bases, the J end by 6 bases, with 10 bases between. CDR3 protein: CAGGGPGELFF. The DNA of the CDR3 is TGTGCCGGGGGGGGCCCCGGGGAGCTGTTTTTT.

This clonotype has a count of ten or more. The chain joins TRBV11-1 to TRBJ2-1, with 9 bases that match TRBD1. The germline V gene has CDR1 SGHAT and CDR2 FQDESV (reference sequence). The trim removed 3 bases at V and 6 bases at J, leaving 9 bases unmatched. The CDR3 has 16 residues. The CDR3 reads CASSLSGTGRSNEQFF. The DNA of the CDR3 is TGTGCCAGCAGCTTGTCCGGGACAGGGAGGTCCAATGAGCAGTTCTTC.

The rearrangement uses TRBV9 and TRBJ2-1; 10 bases map to TRBD2. The CDR3 has 17 residues. In germline, CDR1 is SGDLS, CDR2 YYNGEE. The trim removed 3 bases at V and 12 bases at J, leaving 18 bases unmatched. Here the CDR3 DNA reads TGTGCCAGCAGCGCCCTGAGAACTAGCGGGGTCACAGATACGCAGTTCTTC. Its protein product is CASSALRTSGVTDTQFF. Looking up the rest from reference TRBV9 and TRBJ2-1 gives the full variable domain: DSGVTQTPKHLITATGQRVTLRCSPRSGDLSVYWYQQSLDQGLQFLIQYYNGEERAKGNILERFSAQQFPDLHSELNLSSLELGDSALYFCASSALRTSGVTDTQFFGPGTRLTVL.

The chain uses TRBV28 and TRBJ2-4; TRBD2 agrees at 8 bases. Germline lookup yields CDR1 MDHEN and CDR2 SYDVKM. The CDR3 has 14 residues. J gave up 6 bases and V 8 bases, and 9 bases lay outside the gene matches. CDR3 DNA: TGTGCCAGCTCCAGCGGGGGATCGGGAAACATTCAGTACTTC. Translating gives CASSSGGSGNIQYF.

This clonotype was counted between two and nine times. The chain has TRBV2 and TRBJ1-6; TRBD1 is a possible D gene (5 bases). The CDR3 contains 13 residues. Germline CDR1 reads SNHLY; CDR2 reads FYNNEI. The V and J ends lost 6 bases and 7 bases respectively, with 10 bases between them. DNA for the CDR3: TGTGCCAGCAGCTCTTCAGGGAATTCACCCCTCCACTTT. Its translation: CASSSSGNSPLHF.

The rearrangement uses TRBV20-1 and TRBJ2-5, with 12 bases fitting TRBD2. Germline CDR1 and CDR2: DFQATT and SNEGSKA (reference sequence). V shed 5 bases and J 1 base; nucleotides not matched to a gene: 5. The CDR3 has 15 residues. The CDR3 DNA reads TGCAGTGCTCCCCCGACTAGCGGGGGCCAAGAGACCCAGTACTTC. Protein sequence: CSAPPTSGGQETQYF.

The gene calls are TRBV29-1 and TRBJ2-1; either TRBD1 or TRBD2 may supply D (5 bases each). The CDR3 consists of 13 residues. In germline, CDR1 is SQVTM, CDR2 ANQGSEA. The V gene lost 4 bases and the J gene lost 4 bases, with 11 bases spanning the gap. The CDR3 bases are TGCAGCGTTGGAGGGGCCGTTTACAATGAGCAGTTCTTC. The encoded protein is CSVGGAVYNEQFF.

This clonotype was observed many times. This chain joins TRBV11-2 and TRBJ1-3; D unresolved. The V and J ends lost 7 bases and 0 bases respectively, with 13 bases between them. Germline CDR1 and CDR2: SGHAT and FQNNGV. This CDR3 contains 15 residues. This chain's CDR3 is CASNPLRGSGNTIYF. Here the CDR3 DNA reads TGTGCCAGCAACCCACTCCGGGGCTCTGGAAACACCATATATTTT. The full variable domain, rest sourced from reference TRBV11-2 and TRBJ1-3, is EAGVAQSPRYKIIEKRQSVAFWCNPISGHATLYWYQQILGQGPKLLIQFQNNGVVDDSQLPKDRFSAERLKGVDSTLKIQPAKLEDSAVYLCASNPLRGSGNTIYFGEGSWLTVV.